This T cell receptor (beta chain) was identified in a study of shared clonotypes between healthy human individuals. Cells designated naive CD8 were CD45RO-negative and were positively selected for CCR7, with terminally differentiated effector memory CD45RA+ cells excluded. Assay used: immunoSEQ multiplex PCR; TCRdb lists only in-frame clones, some missing. The table lists some 2 million clones, roughly 94% of them singletons. Turning to this clone: This same CDR3 is encoded by further DNA sequences in the sample.

This receptor was obtained from a young man in good health. The sample comprised naive CD8+ T cells sorted from blood.

CDR3 coding DNA: TGTGCCAGCAGCGTCGGGACGGGGCCTTCCTACGAGCAGTACTTC. It codes for CASSVGTGPSYEQYF. The chain uses TRBV6-1 and TRBJ2-7, with D perhaps being TRBD1 or TRBD2 (5 bases each). The germline V gene has CDR1 MNHNS and CDR2 SASEGT. This CDR3 comprises 15 residues. V lost 6 bases, J lost 1 base, and 16 bases lay in between.